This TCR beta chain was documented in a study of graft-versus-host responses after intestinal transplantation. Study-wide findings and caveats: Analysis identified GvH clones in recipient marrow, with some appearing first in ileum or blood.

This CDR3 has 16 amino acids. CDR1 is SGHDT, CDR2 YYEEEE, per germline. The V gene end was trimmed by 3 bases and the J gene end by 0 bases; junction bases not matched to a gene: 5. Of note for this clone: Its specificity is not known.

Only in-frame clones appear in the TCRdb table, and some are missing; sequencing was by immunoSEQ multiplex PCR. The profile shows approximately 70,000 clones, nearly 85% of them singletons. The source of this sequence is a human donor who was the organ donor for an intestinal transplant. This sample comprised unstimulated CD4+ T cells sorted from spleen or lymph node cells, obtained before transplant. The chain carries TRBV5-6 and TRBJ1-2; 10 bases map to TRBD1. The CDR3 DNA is TGTGCCAGCAGCTCGGGACAGGGGAAAACTAACTATGGCTACACCTTC. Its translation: CASSSGQGKTNYGYTF.